The T cell receptor (beta chain) described here comes from a study of T cells after yellow fever vaccination. About the study: The fractions with low cell numbers were processed using SMART-Seq v4 Ultra Low Input. Study-wide results and limits: Weaker, the secondary response had a peak occurring faster, on day 5 versus 15. After the booster, roughly 96% of CD4 and just over 85% of CD8 primary-response clones were re-detected.

There are 15 residues in the CDR3. Germline V CDR1 and CDR2: SEHNR, FQNEAQ (reference sequence). The V and J ends lost 3 bases and 2 bases, in that order; junction bases with no gene match: 4. Turning to this clonotype: Its specificity is not known.

The authors made TCR cDNA by 5'RACE template switching, adding a universal primer site and UMIs. TCRdb reprocessed the 5' RACE reads with MiXCR, giving one entry per CDR3 protein. Of under 300,000 distinct CDR3 sequences listed, 6.9% were seen once; the top ten hold about 0.85%. This chain connects TRBV7-9 to TRBJ2-7; 10 bases are shared with TRBD2. The sample consisted of CD4+ T cells sorted from PBMCs, taken 15 days after the yellow fever booster vaccination. This TCR derives from a man aged 25-45 years who received the YFV17D yellow fever vaccine. This chain's CDR3 is CASSFDSGRTYEQYF. The CDR3 DNA follows: TGTGCCAGCAGCTTTGATAGCGGGAGGACCTACGAGCAGTACTTC.